This record looks at one T cell receptor (beta chain) sequence and its context. Its specificity is not known. The sample originates from a study of response to subunit inactivated influenza vaccine. This CDR3 comprises 15 residues. The V gene end was trimmed by 4 bases and the J gene end by 6 bases; junction bases not matched to a gene: 5. Germline V gene data show CDR1 as SGHDT and CDR2 as YYEEEE. TCRdb fed the RT-PCR reads into MiXCR, producing one record per CDR3 protein. Of roughly 460,000 distinct CDR3 sequences in the sample, approximately 11% are singletons; the top ten hold about 12%. Points from the study as a whole: The authors put forward the suggestion that each seasonal influenza vaccination may bring in only a limited number of new T cells.

The chain links TRBV5-6 to TRBJ2-7; 15 bases are shared with TRBD2. Sequencing was performed on PBMCs from blood, taken more than 35 days after vaccination. The TCR sequence derives from a man aged 50-60 years who received an inactivated influenza vaccine. CDR3 bases: TGTGCCAGCAGCCCCGGACTAGCGGGAGGGCTCGAGCAGTACTTC. Its translation is CASSPGLAGGLEQYF.